This TCR beta chain was identified during a study of cytomegalovirus exposure and HLA in healthy donors. About the research overall: Roughly 180 million T cells yielded 100 million or so unique TCR beta sequences in earlier analysis. Of the donors genotyped, 398 in all, about 82% fell in the Caucasian-associated ancestry cluster.

The PCR contained 60 Vbeta and 13 Jbeta primers. Repertoires were generated with immunoSEQ multiplex PCR, while TCRdb's copy carries only in-frame clones and drops some. The sample carries more than 95,000 clones, about four fifths recorded once. Study observations and caveats: Reportedly, cytomegalovirus status was diagnosed with high sensitivity and specificity. TCR association rates varied by HLA locus in a later analysis, with DRB1 highest and HLA-C lowest.

Comment on this clone: Its cognate antigen is unknown.

Germline-derived CDR1 and CDR2 are MNHEY and SVGAGI. The CDR3 sequence is 14 residues long. V lost 2 bases and J lost 7; bases outside the gene matches: 1. The chain carries TRBV6-5 and TRBJ1-4; 10 bases agree with TRBD1. Sequencing used PBMCs. The sequence derives from a woman aged 35 to 49 in good health and CMV-seropositive. CDR3 region: CASSYGDRGEKLFF. In DNA form, the CDR3 reads TGTGCCAGCAGTTACGGGGACAGGGGTGAAAAACTGTTTTTT.